What follows are 6 T cell receptor beta chains derived from one specimen sequenced in a study of blood T cell repertoires in COVID-19. Method: immunoSEQ multiplex PCR; TCRdb's copy keeps in-frame clones and lacks some. The sample records about 180,000 clones, over 75% being singletons. The sequencing input was peripheral blood. Receptors originate from a woman aged 70-85 years with acute or convalescent COVID-19.

The chain links TRBV4-2 to TRBJ2-1; D remains unclear. The CDR3 has 12 residues. The germline V gene has CDR1 LGHNA and CDR2 YNFKEQ. Trimming took off 1 base at V and 15 bases at J, with 13 bases between the two ends. As DNA, the CDR3 is TGTGCCAGCAGCCAAGTAGCCCAGCTCTTGTTCTTC. Protein product: CASSQVAQLLFF.

This clone was observed once. The chain is built from TRBV19 and TRBJ1-1; D gene unclear. Germline CDR1 LNHDA, CDR2 SQIVND (reference sequence). The CDR3 runs to 13 residues. Trimming took off 5 bases at V and 1 base at J, with 8 bases between the two ends. As DNA, the CDR3 is TGTGCCAGTAGTCAACAGAAGAACACTGAAGCTTTCTTT. Protein: CASSQQKNTEAFF.

This sequence joins TRBV5-6 and TRBJ2-7; 11 bases match TRBD2. V trimming: 4 bases; J trimming: 7 bases; junction bases outside the gene matches: 10. The CDR3 length is 15 residues. Germline V CDR1 and CDR2: SGHDT, YYEEEE. The CDR3 region has the DNA TGTGCCAGCAGCCAACTAGCGGGAGTACGGGAGGAGCAGTACTTC. This encodes CASSQLAGVREEQYF.

This sequence joins TRBV10-3 and TRBJ1-6; 10 bases align to TRBD1. The ends lost 6 bases at V and 8 bases at J; junction bases unmatched: 4. Germline-derived CDR1 and CDR2 are ENHRY and SYGVKD. The CDR3 extends over 14 amino acids. In nucleotides, the CDR3 is TGTGCCATCAGAGCCGGGACAGGGGATTCACCCCTCCACTTT. Protein product: CAIRAGTGDSPLHF.

The rearrangement uses TRBV6-5 and TRBJ2-7; TRBD2 agrees at 14 bases. CDR3 size: 14 residues. Germline V gene sequence: CDR1 MNHEY, CDR2 SVGAGI. The junction had 7 bases not matched to a gene; V was cut back by 10 bases and J by 5 bases. The CDR3 is CANPLGLAGDEQYF. The CDR3 DNA follows: TGTGCCAACCCACTGGGACTAGCGGGAGACGAGCAGTACTTC.

The rearrangement joins TRBV7-3 to TRBJ1-1; no clear D. V dropped 3 bases and J dropped 1 base, with 6 bases sitting between them. The CDR3 is 13 amino acids. CDR1 is SGHTA, CDR2 FQGTGA, per germline. The CDR3 sequence: CASSFQANTEAFF. The CDR3 DNA follows: TGTGCCAGCAGCTTTCAGGCGAACACTGAAGCTTTCTTT.